These T cell receptor beta chains were read from a single sample in a study of T-cell memory formation after mild COVID-19. MiXCR was run by TCRdb on the 5' RACE reads, yielding one entry per CDR3 protein. Of about 390,000 distinct CDR3 sequences in the sample, roughly 15% were seen once. The sample taken for sequencing was PBMCs or a T cell subset sorted from them (not recorded which). These receptors originate from a man younger than 35 who had mild COVID-19 (a few samples of this study predate the infection). Cell type and time point are not known. The CDR3 runs from the conserved cysteine through the conserved F or W. A D gene is named only where the DNA matches it firmly. The listing skips clone size in some rows; elsewhere it reads once, few, many or a size class.

clone size: few
J gene: TRBJ1-5
V gene: TRBV7-9
D gene: .
CDR3 DNA: TGTGCCAGCAGCTCCCCGCCAGGGCCCCAGCATTTT
CDR3 protein: CASSSPPGPQHF

clone size: few
J gene: TRBJ1-2
V gene: TRBV28
D gene: TRBD1
CDR3 DNA: TGTGCCAGCAGTAACCTGGGGACAGTTCTTAACTATGGCTACACCTTC
CDR3 protein: CASSNLGTVLNYGYTF

clone size: .
J gene: TRBJ1-2
V gene: TRBV29-1
D gene: .
CDR3 DNA: TGCAGCGTTGATCGGGACACTCAACGGCTCGGCTACACCTTC
CDR3 protein: CSVDRDTQRLGYTF

clone size: .
J gene: TRBJ2-1
V gene: TRBV2
D gene: .
CDR3 DNA: TGTGCCAGCAGTGAAGCGGTACTAGTTGGGCAGTTCTTC
CDR3 protein: CASSEAVLVGQFF

clone size: .
J gene: TRBJ1-1
V gene: TRBV5-6
D gene: .
CDR3 DNA: TGTGCCAGCAGCGTCGAAGGGCTCGCTTTCTTT
CDR3 protein: CASSVEGLAFF

clone size: .
J gene: TRBJ1-6
V gene: TRBV6-4
D gene: TRBD1
CDR3 DNA: TGTGCCAGCAGTCTACGTGACAGGGATAATTCACCCCTCCACTTT
CDR3 protein: CASSLRDRDNSPLHF

clone size: few
J gene: TRBJ1-4
V gene: TRBV4-1
D gene: .
CDR3 DNA: TGCGCCGGCAAGAAGGAAAAACTGTTTTTT
CDR3 protein: CAGKKEKLFF

clone size: .
J gene: TRBJ1-4
V gene: TRBV7-8
D gene: TRBD1
CDR3 DNA: TGTGCCAGCAGCCCTAACAGGGGGGTTACGCCAACTAATGAAAAACTGTTTTTT
CDR3 protein: CASSPNRGVTPTNEKLFF

clone size: .
J gene: TRBJ1-2
V gene: TRBV7-2
D gene: .
CDR3 DNA: TGTGCCAGCAGCTTAGTCAGGGTTGAATCTGGCTACACCTTC
CDR3 protein: CASSLVRVESGYTF

clone size: .
J gene: TRBJ1-2
V gene: TRBV24-1
D gene: .
CDR3 DNA: TGTGCCACCAGTGCCACTTCTAACTATGGCTACACCTTC
CDR3 protein: CATSATSNYGYTF

clone size: few
J gene: TRBJ1-1
V gene: TRBV4-3
D gene: .
CDR3 DNA: TGCGCCACCAGCTGGACAGCGAACACTGAAGCTTTCTTT
CDR3 protein: CATSWTANTEAFF

clone size: few
J gene: TRBJ2-5
V gene: TRBV10-3
D gene: .
CDR3 DNA: TGTGCCATCAGTGAGGCCCGGGTAGAAGAGACCCAGTACTTC
CDR3 protein: CAISEARVEETQYF

clone size: .
J gene: TRBJ1-1
V gene: TRBV11-2
D gene: TRBD1
CDR3 DNA: TGTGCCAGCAGCCAAGACAGGGGGTTCGTGATGAACACTGAAGCTTTCTTT
CDR3 protein: CASSQDRGFVMNTEAFF

clone size: .
J gene: TRBJ2-3
V gene: TRBV12-5
D gene: .
CDR3 DNA: TGTGCTAGTGGTTTCGGGCAGGGGTTGGTAGATACGCAGTATTTT
CDR3 protein: CASGFGQGLVDTQYF

clone size: .
J gene: TRBJ1-2
V gene: TRBV27
D gene: .
CDR3 DNA: TGTGCCAGCAGTTTATCGCGCGGGCTCTATGGCTACACCTTC
CDR3 protein: CASSLSRGLYGYTF

clone size: .
J gene: TRBJ2-1
V gene: TRBV20-1
D gene: TRBD2
CDR3 DNA: TGCAGTGCCACCCCCGTTACTAGCGGGGGGACAAATGAGCAGTTCTTC
CDR3 protein: CSATPVTSGGTNEQFF

clone size: .
J gene: TRBJ2-3
V gene: TRBV15
D gene: .
CDR3 DNA: TGTGCCACCAGCACTAGCCCCGTTGACGGAGATACGCAGTATTTT
CDR3 protein: CATSTSPVDGDTQYF

clone size: .
J gene: TRBJ1-2
V gene: TRBV6-5
D gene: .
CDR3 DNA: TGTGCCAGCAGTCGTGGGGCAGACTATGGCTACACCTTC
CDR3 protein: CASSRGADYGYTF

clone size: .
J gene: TRBJ2-6
V gene: TRBV7-3
D gene: .
CDR3 DNA: TGTGCCAGCACCCCCGGGCTCTCCGGGGCCAACGTCCTGACTTTC
CDR3 protein: CASTPGLSGANVLTF

clone size: few
J gene: TRBJ2-1
V gene: TRBV5-1
D gene: .
CDR3 DNA: TGCGCCAGCAGCGTATCGGTGGGGGTAGTCAATGAGCAGTTCTTC
CDR3 protein: CASSVSVGVVNEQFF

clone size: few
J gene: TRBJ1-1
V gene: TRBV10-3
D gene: .
CDR3 DNA: TGTGCCATCAGTGGGCAGGAGGATGTTTTCTTT
CDR3 protein: CAISGQEDVFF

clone size: few
J gene: TRBJ1-1
V gene: TRBV7-6
D gene: TRBD1
CDR3 DNA: TGTGCCAGCAGCGAAGGGACAGCCTTAATGAACACTGAAGCTTTCTTT
CDR3 protein: CASSEGTALMNTEAFF

clone size: few
J gene: TRBJ1-5
V gene: TRBV29-1
D gene: TRBD1
CDR3 DNA: TGCAGCGTTGGGACAGGCGGTCAGCCCCAGCATTTT
CDR3 protein: CSVGTGGQPQHF

clone size: .
J gene: TRBJ2-1
V gene: TRBV28
D gene: .
CDR3 DNA: TGTGCCACCACCGGGGGCCTGGGGGATGAGCAGTTCTTC
CDR3 protein: CATTGGLGDEQFF

clone size: .
J gene: TRBJ2-5
V gene: TRBV15
D gene: .
CDR3 DNA: TGTGCCACCAGCTCCGAGAGGAGGGGACAAGAGACCCAGTACTTC
CDR3 protein: CATSSERRGQETQYF

clone size: many
J gene: TRBJ2-1
V gene: TRBV4-1
D gene: .
CDR3 DNA: TGCGCCAGCAGCCTAATGGGGGAGAATGAGCAGTTCTTC
CDR3 protein: CASSLMGENEQFF

clone size: .
J gene: TRBJ2-5
V gene: TRBV7-3
D gene: .
CDR3 DNA: TGTGCCAGCAGCCGGGCGAGCGGGGAGACCCAGTACTTC
CDR3 protein: CASSRASGETQYF

clone size: .
J gene: TRBJ1-1
V gene: TRBV7-9
D gene: .
CDR3 DNA: TGTGCCAGCAGCTTTAAGGCCAGCACTGAAGCTTTCTTT
CDR3 protein: CASSFKASTEAFF

clone size: few
J gene: TRBJ2-3
V gene: TRBV7-9
D gene: .
CDR3 DNA: TGTGCCAGCACCCCTGCCCAGTTGCAGGATACGCAGTATTTT
CDR3 protein: CASTPAQLQDTQYF

clone size: few
J gene: TRBJ1-1
V gene: TRBV6-2/TRBV6-3
D gene: .
CDR3 DNA: TGTGCCAGCAGTTACCATTTCCGCGGACCGTCAACTGAAGCTTTCTTT
CDR3 protein: CASSYHFRGPSTEAFF

clone size: .
J gene: TRBJ1-2
V gene: TRBV20-1
D gene: .
CDR3 DNA: TGCAGTGCTAGAAGACCCGGGGGCGACTATGGCTACACCTTC
CDR3 protein: CSARRPGGDYGYTF

clone size: many
J gene: TRBJ2-5
V gene: TRBV5-1
D gene: .
CDR3 DNA: TGCGCCAGCAGCTTAAAGGGCCAAGAGACCCAGTACTTC
CDR3 protein: CASSLKGQETQYF

clone size: .
J gene: TRBJ1-1
V gene: TRBV6-1
D gene: .
CDR3 DNA: TGTGCCAGCAGTGCTCGTCCGGGACCCTTACATGCTTTCTTT
CDR3 protein: CASSARPGPLHAFF

clone size: many
J gene: TRBJ2-5
V gene: TRBV6-2/TRBV6-3
D gene: .
CDR3 DNA: TGTGCCATCGGACGGACGGAGACCCAGTACTTC
CDR3 protein: CAIGRTETQYF

clone size: few
J gene: TRBJ1-2
V gene: TRBV18
D gene: TRBD1
CDR3 DNA: TGTGCCAGCTCACCCGAGGGGGCGACGCGAGGCTACACCTTC
CDR3 protein: CASSPEGATRGYTF